The source of this TCR beta chain is a study of patients and donors after allogeneic stem cell transplantation. CDR3 size: 16 residues. In germline, CDR1 is SEHNR, CDR2 FQNEAQ (reference sequence). The V end was cut by 2 bases, the J end by 6 bases, with 19 bases between. MiXCR was run by TCRdb on the RT-PCR reads, yielding one entry per CDR3 protein. The table includes roughly 140,000 distinct CDR3 sequences, over 35% detected once. The TCR sequence derives from a human donor who was either an allogeneic HSCT recipient or a stem cell or donor lymphocyte infusion donor (not recorded which). It is not recorded whose cells these are; they may come from a transplant donor. The sequenced sample was blood, either unsorted or a sorted T cell fraction (not recorded which). The chain combines TRBV7-9 with TRBJ1-2; D is perhaps TRBD1 (6 bases). The CDR3 reads CASSLTDRFLSDGYTF. The CDR3 nucleotides read TGTGCCAGCAGCTTAACCGACAGGTTTCTATCTGATGGCTACACCTTC.